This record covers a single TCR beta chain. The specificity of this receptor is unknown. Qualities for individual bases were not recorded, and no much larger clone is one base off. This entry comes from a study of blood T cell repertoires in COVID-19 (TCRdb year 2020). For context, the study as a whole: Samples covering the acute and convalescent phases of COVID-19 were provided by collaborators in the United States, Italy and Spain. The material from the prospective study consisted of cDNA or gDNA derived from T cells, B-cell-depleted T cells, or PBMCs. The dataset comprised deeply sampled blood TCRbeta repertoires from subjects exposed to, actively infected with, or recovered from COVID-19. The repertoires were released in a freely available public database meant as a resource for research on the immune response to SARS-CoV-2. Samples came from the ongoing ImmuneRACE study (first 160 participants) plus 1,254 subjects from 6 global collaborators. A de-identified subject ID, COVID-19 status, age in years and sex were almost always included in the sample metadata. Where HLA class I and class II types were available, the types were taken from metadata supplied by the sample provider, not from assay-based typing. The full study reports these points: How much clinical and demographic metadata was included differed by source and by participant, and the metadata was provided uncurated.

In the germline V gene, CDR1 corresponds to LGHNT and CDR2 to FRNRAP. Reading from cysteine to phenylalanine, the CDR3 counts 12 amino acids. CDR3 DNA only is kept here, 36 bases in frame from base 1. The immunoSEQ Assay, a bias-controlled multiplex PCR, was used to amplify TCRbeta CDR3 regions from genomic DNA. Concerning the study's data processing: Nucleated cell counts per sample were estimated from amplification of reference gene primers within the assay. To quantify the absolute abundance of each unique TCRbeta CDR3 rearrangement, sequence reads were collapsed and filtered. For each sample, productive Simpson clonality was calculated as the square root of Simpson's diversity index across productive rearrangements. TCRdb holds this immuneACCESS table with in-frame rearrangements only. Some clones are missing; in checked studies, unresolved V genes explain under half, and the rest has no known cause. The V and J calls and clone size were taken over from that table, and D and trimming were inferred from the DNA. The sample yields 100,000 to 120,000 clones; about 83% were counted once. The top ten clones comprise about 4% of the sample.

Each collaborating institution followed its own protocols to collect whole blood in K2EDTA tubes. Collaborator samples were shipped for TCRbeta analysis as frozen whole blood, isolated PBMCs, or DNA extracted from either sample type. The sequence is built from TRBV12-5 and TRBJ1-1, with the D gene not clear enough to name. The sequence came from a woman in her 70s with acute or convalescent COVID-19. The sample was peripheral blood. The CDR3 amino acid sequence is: CARKRGFTEAFF. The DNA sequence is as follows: TGTGCCCGCAAACGAGGATTCACTGAAGCTTTCTTT.